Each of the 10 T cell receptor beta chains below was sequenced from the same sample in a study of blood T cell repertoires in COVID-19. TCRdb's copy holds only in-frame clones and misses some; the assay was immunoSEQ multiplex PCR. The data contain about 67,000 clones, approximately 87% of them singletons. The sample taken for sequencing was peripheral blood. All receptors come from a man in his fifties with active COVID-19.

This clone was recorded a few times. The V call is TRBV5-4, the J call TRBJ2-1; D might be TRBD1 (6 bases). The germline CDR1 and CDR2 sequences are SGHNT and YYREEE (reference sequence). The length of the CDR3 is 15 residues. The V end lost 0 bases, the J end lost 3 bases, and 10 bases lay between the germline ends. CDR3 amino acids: CASSLVGAGYNEQFF. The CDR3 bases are TGTGCCAGCAGCTTGGTGGGGGCGGGCTACAATGAGCAGTTCTTC.

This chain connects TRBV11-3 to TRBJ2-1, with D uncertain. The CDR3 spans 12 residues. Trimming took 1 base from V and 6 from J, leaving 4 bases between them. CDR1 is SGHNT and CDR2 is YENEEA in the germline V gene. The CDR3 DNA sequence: TGTGCCAGCAGCTTAGGGCTCAATGAGCAGTTCTTC. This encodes CASSLGLNEQFF.

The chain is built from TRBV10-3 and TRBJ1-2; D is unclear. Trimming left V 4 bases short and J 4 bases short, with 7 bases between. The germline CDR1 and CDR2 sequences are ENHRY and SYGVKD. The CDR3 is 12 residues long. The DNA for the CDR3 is TGTGCCATCAGTGTCGAGGGCTATGGCTACACCTTC. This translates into CAISVEGYGYTF.

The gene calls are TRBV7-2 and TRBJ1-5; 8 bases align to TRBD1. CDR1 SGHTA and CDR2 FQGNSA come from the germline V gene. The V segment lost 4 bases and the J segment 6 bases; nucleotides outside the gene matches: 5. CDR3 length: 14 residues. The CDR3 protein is CASSSTGGPQPQHF. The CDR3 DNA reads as TGTGCCAGCAGCTCTACAGGGGGGCCTCAGCCCCAGCATTTT.

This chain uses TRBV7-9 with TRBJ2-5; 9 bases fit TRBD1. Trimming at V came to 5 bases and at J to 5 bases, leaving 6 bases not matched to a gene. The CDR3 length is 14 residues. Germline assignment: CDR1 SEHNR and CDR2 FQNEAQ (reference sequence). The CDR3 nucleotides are TGTGCCAGCAGCCACGGGACAGGGAGGGAGACCCAGTACTTC. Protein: CASSHGTGRETQYF.

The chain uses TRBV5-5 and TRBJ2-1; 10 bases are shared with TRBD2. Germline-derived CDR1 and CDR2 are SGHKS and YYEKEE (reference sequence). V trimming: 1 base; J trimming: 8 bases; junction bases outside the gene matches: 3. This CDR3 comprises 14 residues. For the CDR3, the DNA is TGTGCCAGCAGCTTGAGTGGGACTAGCGATGAGCAGTTCTTC. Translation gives CASSLSGTSDEQFF.

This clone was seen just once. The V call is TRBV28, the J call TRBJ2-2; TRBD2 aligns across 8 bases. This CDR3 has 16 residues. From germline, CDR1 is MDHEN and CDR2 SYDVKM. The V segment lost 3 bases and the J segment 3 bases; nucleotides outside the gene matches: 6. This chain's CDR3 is CASSFEGGRYTGELFF. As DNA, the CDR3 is TGTGCCAGCAGTTTTGAGGGCGGGAGGTACACCGGGGAGCTGTTTTTT.

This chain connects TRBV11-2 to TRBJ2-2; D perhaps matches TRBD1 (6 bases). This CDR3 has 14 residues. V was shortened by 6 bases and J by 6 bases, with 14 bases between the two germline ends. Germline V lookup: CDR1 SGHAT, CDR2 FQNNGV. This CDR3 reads CASRPEGEPGELFF. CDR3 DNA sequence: TGTGCCAGCAGACCAGAGGGGGAACCCGGGGAGCTGTTTTTT. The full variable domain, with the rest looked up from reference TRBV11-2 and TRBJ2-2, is EAGVAQSPRYKIIEKRQSVAFWCNPISGHATLYWYQQILGQGPKLLIQFQNNGVVDDSQLPKDRFSAERLKGVDSTLKIQPAKLEDSAVYLCASRPEGEPGELFFGEGSRLTVL.

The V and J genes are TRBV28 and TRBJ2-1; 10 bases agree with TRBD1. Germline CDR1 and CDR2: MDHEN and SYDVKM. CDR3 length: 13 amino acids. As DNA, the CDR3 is TGTGGTCACCGGGACAGGGGTTGGGGTGAGCAGTTCTTC. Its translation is CGHRDRGWGEQFF.

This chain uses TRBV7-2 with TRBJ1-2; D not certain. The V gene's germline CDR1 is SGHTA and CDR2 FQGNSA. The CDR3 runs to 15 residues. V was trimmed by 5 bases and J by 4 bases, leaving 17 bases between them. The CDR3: CASSNSIGPPYGYTF. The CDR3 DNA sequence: TGTGCCAGCAGCAACAGCATCGGTCCCCCCTATGGCTACACCTTC. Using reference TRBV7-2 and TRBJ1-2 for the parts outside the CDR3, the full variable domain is GAGVSQSPSNKVTEKGKDVELRCDPISGHTALYWYRQSLGQGLEFLIYFQGNSAPDKSGLPSDRFSAERTGGSVSTLTIQRTQQEDSAVYLCASSNSIGPPYGYTFGSGTRLTVV.